The sample holds a few counts of the clone carrying this T cell receptor (beta chain). Its antigen remains unidentified. Germline assignment: CDR1 SQVTM and CDR2 ANQGSEA. V was clipped by 3 bases and J by 2 bases; unmatched bases: 4. The CDR3 contains 14 residues. This sample is drawn from a study of T cells in Graves' hyperthyroidism and ophthalmopathy. Broader study findings: Most clonotypes that expanded in the thyroid above 0.001 also showed up in blood.

Individuals with ophthalmopathy presented a Clinical Activity Score of at least 3, a NOSPECS grade of at least 4 and a duration under 3 months. Fresh peripheral blood, about 10 ml of it, supplied the PBMCs. TCR beta CDR3 regions were amplified from RNA. First-round RT-PCR with HTBI primers amplified the TCR CDR3 region. TCRdb redid the calling of the multiplex PCR reads with MiXCR, one entry per CDR3 protein. The table lists about 600,000 distinct CDR3 sequences, 15% to 20% of them singletons. The sequence came from a woman in her thirties or forties with Graves' ophthalmopathy. The sequencing input was blood. The V gene is TRBV29-1, the J gene TRBJ1-1; 9 bases map to TRBD1. CDR3 DNA sequence: TGCAGCGTTGATAGGACAGGGGAAAACACTGAAGCTTTCTTT. Its protein product is CSVDRTGENTEAFF. The full variable domain, its missing parts supplied by reference TRBV29-1 and TRBJ1-1, is SAVISQKPSRDICQRGTSLTIQCQVDSQVTMMFWYRQQPGQSLTLIATANQGSEATYESGFVIDKFPISRPNLTFSTLTVSNMSPEDSSIYLCSVDRTGENTEAFFGQGTRLTVV.